The 13 T cell receptor beta chains below come from one sample, sequenced in a study of CD8 T cells in Susac syndrome. With random hexamers, reverse transcription was performed on roughly 0.45 to 1 ug of RNA. TCRdb re-called the immunoSEQ multiplex PCR reads with MiXCR, one entry per CDR3 protein. The table lists roughly 84,000 distinct CDR3 sequences, around 96% of them singletons. Sequences were obtained from CD8+ T cells from PBMCs. The receptors stem from a human donor with Susac syndrome.

This chain connects TRBV6-4 to TRBJ2-1; a possible D gene is TRBD2 (6 bases). The CDR3 spans 13 residues. Germline CDR1 MRHNA, CDR2 SNTAGT. V was cut by 3 bases and J by 15 bases, with 18 bases left in between. The CDR3 here is CASSEGDSGPSFF. The CDR3 DNA reads as TGTGCCAGCAGTGAGGGGGACTCCGGTCCTTCGTTCTTC.

The chain uses TRBV2 and TRBJ2-7; maybe TRBD1 (5 bases). Germline-derived CDR1 and CDR2 are SNHLY and FYNNEI. This CDR3 region has 14 residues. V was clipped by 4 bases and J by 6 bases, with 16 bases between them. CDR3 protein: CASSVGVQVPEQYF. CDR3 nucleotide sequence: TGTGCCAGCAGTGTGGGCGTACAGGTCCCCGAGCAGTACTTC.

V usage is TRBV20-1 and J usage is TRBJ2-1; 8 bases line up with TRBD1. The CDR3 runs to 17 residues. Germline loops: CDR1 DFQATT, CDR2 SNEGSKA (reference sequence). The V gene end was trimmed by 3 bases and the J gene end by 0 bases; junction bases not matched to a gene: 10. DNA for the CDR3: TGCAGTGCTAGCTTAGGGACAGGCCGGAGCTCCTACAATGAGCAGTTCTTC. Residues: CSASLGTGRSSYNEQFF.

This chain links TRBV9 with TRBJ2-3; 8 bases map to TRBD2. J gave up 4 bases and V 4 bases, and 8 bases lay outside the gene matches. The CDR3 is 15 amino acids. The germline CDR1 and CDR2 sequences are SGDLS and YYNGEE. This CDR3 is CASSSRGGEADTQYF. In DNA form, the CDR3 reads TGTGCCAGCAGCAGTCGGGGGGGAGAGGCAGATACGCAGTATTTT.

This clonotype was picked up a small number of times. The J gene is TRBJ2-7, the V gene TRBV7-2; 8 nucleotides align to TRBD1. The ends lost 1 base at V and 2 bases at J; junction bases unmatched: 4. Germline assignment: CDR1 SGHTA and CDR2 FQGNSA. The CDR3 extends over 15 amino acids. CDR3 sequence (DNA): TGTGCCAGCAGCTTAGTGGGGACAGGAGCCTACGAGCAGTACTTC. Translation: CASSLVGTGAYEQYF.

V and J are TRBV19 and TRBJ1-5; D perhaps matches TRBD1 (5 bases). Trimming shortened V by 5 bases and J by 0 bases, and 8 bases separated the two germline ends. The germline gives CDR1 LNHDA, CDR2 SQIVND (reference sequence). The CDR3 has 14 amino acids. The CDR3 sequence: CASSEGLSNQPQHF. The CDR3 DNA sequence: TGTGCCAGTAGTGAGGGACTTAGCAATCAGCCCCAGCATTTT.

The V and J genes are TRBV9 and TRBJ2-3; D is uncertain. The CDR3 contains 12 residues. Germline CDR1 is SGDLS and CDR2 is YYNGEE. V was cut by 2 bases and J by 11 bases, with 12 bases left in between. This CDR3 reads CASSVGRGEQYF. The CDR3 coding sequence is TGTGCCAGCAGCGTCGGACGAGGCGAGCAGTATTTT.

The CDR3 sequence is CASSLSRGTATNEKLFF. The CDR3 nucleotides are TGTGCCAGCAGTTTATCGCGGGGAACCGCAACTAATGAAAAACTGTTTTTT. The rearrangement uses TRBV27 and TRBJ1-4; D is uncertain. This CDR3 contains 17 residues. V was clipped by 0 bases and J by 0 bases, with 11 bases between them. Germline assignment: CDR1 MNHEY and CDR2 SMNVEV (reference sequence).

The gene calls are TRBV29-1 and TRBJ1-1; D call uncertain. The germline V gene encodes CDR1 SQVTM and CDR2 ANQGSEA. The CDR3 length is 11 residues. CDR3 in DNA: TGCGCCCAAGCGGGCGGGACTGAAGCTTTCTTT. Translated: CAQAGGTEAFF.

The rearrangement uses TRBV29-1 and TRBJ2-7; D is perhaps TRBD1 or TRBD2 (5 bases each). Germline CDR1 reads SQVTM; CDR2 reads ANQGSEA. This CDR3 comprises 12 residues. The ends were cut back, 6 bases at V and 3 bases at J, with 12 bases in the middle. CDR3 sequence (DNA): TGCAGCGTAGGGGACCCAAACTACGAGCAGTACTTC. It encodes CSVGDPNYEQYF.

V gene TRBV3-1 combines with J gene TRBJ2-3; 9 bases fit TRBD1. Germline trimming cut 4 bases from V and 5 bases from J; bases unmatched to any gene: 4. CDR1 and CDR2 from the germline V gene are LGHDT and YNNKEL (reference sequence). The CDR3 has 14 amino acids. The CDR3 region has the DNA TGTGCCAGCAGCCGGGACAGGGCGGGAGATACGCAGTATTTT. This translates into CASSRDRAGDTQYF.

The gene calls are TRBV24-1 and TRBJ2-1; a possible D gene is TRBD2 (6 bases). CDR3 length: 15 amino acids. The germline V and J ends were trimmed by 5 bases and 5 bases, with 15 bases remaining between them. Germline V gene lookup returns CDR1 KGHDR and CDR2 SFDVKD. CDR3 region: CATSVTGRDHNEQFF. The DNA of the CDR3 is TGTGCCACCAGTGTTACGGGGCGGGATCACAATGAGCAGTTCTTC.

The CDR3 region is CSVEGLRTGGFYEQYF. The CDR3 DNA reads as TGCAGCGTTGAAGGACTTCGGACAGGGGGGTTCTACGAGCAGTACTTC. This chain links TRBV29-1 with TRBJ2-7; 10 bases align to TRBD1. The V gene's germline CDR1 is SQVTM and CDR2 ANQGSEA. The CDR3 covers 16 residues. The trim removed 1 base at V and 3 bases at J, leaving 9 bases unmatched.